The following is a T cell receptor (beta chain) sequence with its context. Using immunoSEQ multiplex PCR, the repertoire was profiled, and TCRdb retains in-frame clones only, with some absent. The sample yields about 400,000 clones, more than 85% seen once. CDR3 size: 15 residues. Trimming took 6 bases from V and 1 from J; bases not matched to a gene: 6. Germline CDR1 and CDR2: SGHTA and FQGNSA. The data were taken from a study of shared T cell receptors in the human thymus. The specimen sequenced was thymocytes. The chain carries TRBV7-2 and TRBJ2-3; 8 bases align to TRBD1. The sequence came from a human donor. CDR3 sequence: CASSIGQGRTDTQYF. CDR3 sequence (DNA): TGTGCCAGCAGTATCGGACAGGGCCGCACAGATACGCAGTATTTT.